The TCR beta chain under discussion was sequenced for a study of glioma-infiltrating T cells. Notes on the study in general: Very few CDR3 sequences were shared between tissue and blood.

Deletions cut 5 bases from V and 4 bases from J, with 8 bases between. CDR3 length: 12 amino acids. The table lists this clonotype with a few counts. Its target is unknown. Using RNA template, CDR3s of TCR alpha and beta were amplified with iRepertoire arm-PCR. TCRdb processed the multiplex PCR reads anew with MiXCR; each CDR3 protein has one entry. Here the sample spans over 130,000 distinct CDR3 sequences, around 42% being singletons. The chain couples TRBV12-3 or TRBV12-4 to TRBJ1-1; unclear D gene. Sequencing was done on a sample of glioma tissue, nonneoplastic brain tissue, or PBMCs (not recorded which). This clonotype was obtained from a human donor with low-grade glioma or glioblastoma, undergoing nonglioma brain surgery, or in good health (not recorded which). The CDR3 DNA reads TGTGCCAGCAGTAAAGATGGCACTGAAGCTTTCTTT. Translated: CASSKDGTEAFF.